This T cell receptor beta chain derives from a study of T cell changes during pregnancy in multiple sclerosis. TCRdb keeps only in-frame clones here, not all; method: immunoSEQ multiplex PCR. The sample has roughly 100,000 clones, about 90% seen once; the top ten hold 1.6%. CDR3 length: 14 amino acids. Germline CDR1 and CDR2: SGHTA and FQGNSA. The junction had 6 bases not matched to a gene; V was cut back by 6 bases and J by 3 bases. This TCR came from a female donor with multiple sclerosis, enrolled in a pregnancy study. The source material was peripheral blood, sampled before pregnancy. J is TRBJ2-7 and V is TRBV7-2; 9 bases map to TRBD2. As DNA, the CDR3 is TGTGCCAGCAGATTGGCGGGAGGGCGCTACGAGCAGTACTTC. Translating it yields CASRLAGGRYEQYF.